This TCR beta chain was sequenced in a study of T cells in Graves' hyperthyroidism and ophthalmopathy. Authors of the study amplified TCR beta CDR3 regions from RNA transcripts. The HTBI set primed first-round TCR CDR3 RT-PCR. TCRdb passed the multiplex PCR reads through MiXCR, listing each CDR3 protein once. This repertoire shows around 480,000 distinct CDR3 sequences, over 13% found once; its top ten account for over 15%. The CDR3 is 14 amino acids. V dropped 3 bases and J dropped 1 base, with 9 bases sitting between them. Germline-derived CDR1 and CDR2 are SGHNT and YENEEA. This clonotype was seen at least ten times.

The gene calls are TRBV11-3 and TRBJ2-5, with D perhaps matching TRBD2 (6 bases). This clonotype was obtained from a young woman with Graves' hyperthyroidism. The specimen sequenced was blood. The CDR3 DNA sequence: TGTGCCAGCAGCTTCCGGGAGCCCCAAGAGACCCAGTACTTC. Its translation: CASSFREPQETQYF.